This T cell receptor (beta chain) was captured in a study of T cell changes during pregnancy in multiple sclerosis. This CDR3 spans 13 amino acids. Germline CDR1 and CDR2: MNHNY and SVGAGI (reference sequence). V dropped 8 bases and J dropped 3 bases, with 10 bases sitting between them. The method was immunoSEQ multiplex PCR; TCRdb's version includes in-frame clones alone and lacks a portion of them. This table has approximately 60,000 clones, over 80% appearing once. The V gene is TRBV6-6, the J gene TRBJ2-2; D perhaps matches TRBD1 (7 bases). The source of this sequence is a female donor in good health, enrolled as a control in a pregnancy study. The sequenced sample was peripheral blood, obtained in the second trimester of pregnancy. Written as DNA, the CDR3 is TGTGCCAGCGGAGGGGGCTACACCGGGGAGCTGTTTTTT. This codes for CASGGGYTGELFF.